This TCR beta chain was recorded in a study of human CD4 T cells and Enterobacteriaceae (dated by TCRdb to 2020 to 2021). About the study as a whole: E. coli, K. pneumoniae, E. aerogenes, S. flexneri, S. sonnei, S. typhimurium and S. aureus were used as stimulating bacteria and were heat-inactivated after culture.

Broad study findings and their caveats: Clonotypes shared across Enterobacteriaceae cultures made up 26-49% of unique rearrangements but roughly 66-93% of templates; sharing with control bacteria was rare. Enterobacteriaceae-reactive repertoires were polyclonal but contained fewer clonotypes than S. aureus- or M. tuberculosis-reactive repertoires, and co-clustering of the Enterobacteriaceae-reactive repertoires together was observed.

The CFSE-low antigen-reactive cultures were sequenced at survey level, which gave a detection sensitivity of one cell in 40,000. The QIAamp DNA Micro Kit was used to extract genomic DNA from cell pellets, and the quantity and purity of the genomic DNA were checked by spectrophotometry. TCR Vbeta CDR3 regions were amplified with the immunoSEQ multiplex PCR assay. The amplicons were sequenced on the Illumina HiSeq platform. The retrieved sequences were 87 nucleotides in length and included the CDR3 region. In the paper's pipeline: Each unique productive TCR Vbeta nucleotide sequence counted as a clonotype and was quantified by productive template frequency from ImmunoSEQ Analyzer V3.0. Expanded clonotypes were defined using a threshold set at the top 5th percentile of each repertoire ranked by frequency. Repertoire overlap was computed as Chao-Jaccard with the R package fossil and visualized by nonmetric multidimensional scaling with the R package MASS. The immuneACCESS repertoire file appears here via TCRdb, limited to in-frame rearrangements. These files lack a portion of the clones; in checked studies, under half of the deficit traces to unresolved V genes, and the cause of the others is not known. Clone size and V and J calls were adopted from that table, with D and trimming inferred from the DNA. In all, the sample holds over a hundred clones, and approximately 40% of those were seen once. Roughly 19% of the sample comes from the top ten.

The CDR3 runs 12 residues from the cysteine to the phenylalanine. Here the CDR3 DNA is all that survives: 36 bases in frame from base 1. V ends up 3 bases short and J 11 bases short, with an unmatched junction base count of 6. CDR1 SGHTA and CDR2 FQGNSA were looked up in the germline V gene. Proliferating activated T cells were FACS-sorted as CFSE-low CD25+ ICOS+ cells after roughly 6-7 days. Sorted memory CD4+ T cells were CFSE-labeled and cultured at a 2:1 ratio with irradiated autologous monocytes pulsed with antigen. On a FACSAria III, memory CD4+ T cells were FACS-sorted to over 95% purity, defined as all CD4+ cells except CD45RA+CCR7+CD95- naive cells. Healthy donor blood was obtained from blood donation centers in Switzerland. Positive selection with CD4 and CD14 magnetic microbeads was used to enrich total CD4+ T cells and monocytes. CD8+, CD14+, CD16+, CD56+, CD19+ and CD25-bright cells were excluded prior to sorting. Bacteria were heat-inactivated for 2 to 3 hours at 60 degrees C and added at around 2 particles per monocyte, and M. tuberculosis lysate was used at around 3 ug/ml. TCR Vbeta genes were sequenced from CFSE-low memory CD4+ T cells that proliferated after primary stimulation with Enterobacteriaceae or control bacteria. Analysis of each bacteria-reactive repertoire was performed in two to four different donors across two independent experiments. Ficoll-Paque Plus was used to isolate peripheral blood mononuclear cells from donor blood.

In the case of this clone: There are no base qualities to consult, and no much larger clone falls within one base.

Material: bacteria-reactive CD4+ T cells grown in culture. This specimen's cell subset or site label, per the study, means: CFSE-low proliferating memory CD4 T cells sorted after in vitro stimulation with a heat-inactivated bacterium or M. tuberculosis lysate. In this chain, TRBV7-2 is recombined with TRBJ2-7, with 8 bases in between that match TRBD2. This clonotype originated in a human donor in good health. The nucleotides are TGTGCCAGCAGCTTTCAAGCGGGAGATGAGTACTTC. Its protein is CASSFQAGDEYF.